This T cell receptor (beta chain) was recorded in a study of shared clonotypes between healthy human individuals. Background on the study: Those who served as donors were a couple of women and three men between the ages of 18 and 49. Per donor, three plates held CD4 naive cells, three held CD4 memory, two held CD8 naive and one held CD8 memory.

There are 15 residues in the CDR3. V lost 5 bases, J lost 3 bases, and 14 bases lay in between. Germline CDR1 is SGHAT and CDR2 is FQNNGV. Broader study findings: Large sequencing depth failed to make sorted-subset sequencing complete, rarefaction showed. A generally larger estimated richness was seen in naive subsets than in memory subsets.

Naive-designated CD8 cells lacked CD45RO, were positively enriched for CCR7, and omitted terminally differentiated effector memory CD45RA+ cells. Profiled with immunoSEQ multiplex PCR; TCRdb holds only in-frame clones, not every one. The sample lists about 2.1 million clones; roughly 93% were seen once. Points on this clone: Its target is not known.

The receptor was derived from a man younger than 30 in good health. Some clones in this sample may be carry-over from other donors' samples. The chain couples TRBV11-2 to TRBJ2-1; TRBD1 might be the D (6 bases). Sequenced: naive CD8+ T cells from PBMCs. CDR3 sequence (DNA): TGTGCCAGCAGCCCGACGACAGGATTCTACAATGAGCAGTTCTTC. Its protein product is CASSPTTGFYNEQFF.